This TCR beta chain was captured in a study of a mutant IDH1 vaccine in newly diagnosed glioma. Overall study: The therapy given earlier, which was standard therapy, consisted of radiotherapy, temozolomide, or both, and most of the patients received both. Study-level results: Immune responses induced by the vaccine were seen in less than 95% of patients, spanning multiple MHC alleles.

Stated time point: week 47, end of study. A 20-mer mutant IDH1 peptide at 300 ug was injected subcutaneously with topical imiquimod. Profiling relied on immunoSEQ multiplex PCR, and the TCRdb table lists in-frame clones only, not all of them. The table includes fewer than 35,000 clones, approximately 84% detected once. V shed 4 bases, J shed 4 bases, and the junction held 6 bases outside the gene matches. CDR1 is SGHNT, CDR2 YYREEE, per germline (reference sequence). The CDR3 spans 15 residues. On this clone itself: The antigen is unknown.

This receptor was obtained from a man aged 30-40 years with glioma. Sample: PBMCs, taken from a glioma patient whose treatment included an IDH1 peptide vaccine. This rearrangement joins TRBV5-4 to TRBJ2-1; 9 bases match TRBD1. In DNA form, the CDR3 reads TGTGCCAGCAGCCAACGACAGGGGGAATACAATGAGCAGTTCTTC. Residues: CASSQRQGEYNEQFF.